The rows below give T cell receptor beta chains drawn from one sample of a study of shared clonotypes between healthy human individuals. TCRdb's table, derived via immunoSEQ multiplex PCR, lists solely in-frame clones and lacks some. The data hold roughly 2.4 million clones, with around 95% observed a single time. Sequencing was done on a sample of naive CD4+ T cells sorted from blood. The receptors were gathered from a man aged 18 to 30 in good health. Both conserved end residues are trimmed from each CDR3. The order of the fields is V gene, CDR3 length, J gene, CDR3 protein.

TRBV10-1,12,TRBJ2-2,ASSERAGAGELF
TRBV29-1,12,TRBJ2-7,SVEDAFRGNEQY
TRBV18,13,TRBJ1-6,ASSPQTGRNSPLH
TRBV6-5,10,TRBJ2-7,ASSRGPYEQY
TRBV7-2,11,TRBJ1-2,ASSSRVDYGYT
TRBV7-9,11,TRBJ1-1,ATRDTRRTEAF
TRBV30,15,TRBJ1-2,AWSVLEGRAANYGYT
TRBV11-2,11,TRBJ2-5,ASSLSSQETQY
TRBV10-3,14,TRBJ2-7,AITPSVGTGTYEQY
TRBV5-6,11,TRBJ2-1,ASSPQTVLEQF
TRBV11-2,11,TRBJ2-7,ADAEGASYEQY
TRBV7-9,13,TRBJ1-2,ASSPFGQGPNGYT
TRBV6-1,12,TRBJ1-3,ASSEGRTGNTIY
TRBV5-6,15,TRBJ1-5,ASTKRAGAKVGQPQH
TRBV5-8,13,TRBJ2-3,ASSLWLADTDTQY
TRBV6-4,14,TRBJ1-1,ASRSTGIGTNTEAF
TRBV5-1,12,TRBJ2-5,ASSLGATQETQY
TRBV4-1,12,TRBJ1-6,ASSGLIYNSPLH
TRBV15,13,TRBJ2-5,ATSTSGRAQETQY
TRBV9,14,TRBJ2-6,ASSVAGNLGANVLT
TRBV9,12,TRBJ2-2,ASSAEGGYGELF
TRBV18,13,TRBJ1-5,ASSPPGQPNQPQH
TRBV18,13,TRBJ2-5,ASSPTAGVWETQY
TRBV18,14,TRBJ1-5,ASSPQNPGYNQPQH
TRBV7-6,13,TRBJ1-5,ASSLAPGAGQPQH
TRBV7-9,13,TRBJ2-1,ASSLAFSSYNEQF
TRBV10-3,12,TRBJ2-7,AISGTGGAGEQY
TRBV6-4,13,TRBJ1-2,ASSDPRTGEYGYT